This T cell receptor (beta chain) was observed in a study of molecular identifiers for immune sequencing clone quantification. In TCRdb, the PCR reads were re-called with MiXCR into one record per CDR3 protein. The repertoire holds about 640,000 distinct CDR3 sequences, with 15% to 20% as singletons. CDR3 length equals 13 residues. Trimming took off 4 bases at V and 0 bases at J, with 7 bases between the two ends. Germline V gives CDR1 SGHRS, CDR2 YFSETQ. Study-level findings and limits: Even with some 960,000 naive cells present, spiked Jurkat TCR RNA from one cell was reportedly detectable.

This clonotype was recorded at least ten times. The antigen is undetermined. The J gene is TRBJ2-5, the V gene TRBV5-1, with D unresolved. This receptor was obtained from a human donor in good health. Some libraries in this study had Jurkat cell RNA spiked in. Sequencing was carried out using naive CD8+ T cells from blood, with Jurkat cell RNA spiked in. Specified subset: FACS-sorted CD8+CD4-CCR7+CD45RA+ naive T cells. CDR3 in amino acids: CASSDLYQETQYF. In DNA form, the CDR3 reads TGCGCCAGCAGCGACCTGTACCAAGAGACCCAGTACTTC.